The clone carrying this TCR beta chain showed up just once. Relative to the germline gene, one junction end is altered; a read error may explain this. The entry originates in a study of blood T cell repertoires in COVID-19. Study as a whole: The study drew acute and convalescent COVID-19 samples from the United States, Italy and Spain. The analysed material was cDNA or gDNA that came from T cells, B-cell-depleted T cells, or PBMCs.

Authors' analysis steps: Estimation of nucleated cell counts was performed using reference gene primer amplification. Sequencing used immunoSEQ multiplex PCR; TCRdb keeps in-frame clones, though not all of them. V and J calls and clone size come straight from that table; D and trimming were deduced from the DNA. The table has about 67,000 clones, around nine tenths seen once. There are 11 residues in the CDR3. Germline lookup yields CDR1 SEHNR and CDR2 FQNEAQ (reference sequence). The material sequenced was peripheral blood. The receptor comes from a woman aged 80 or older with acute or convalescent COVID-19. The V call is TRBV7-9, the J call TRBJ1-3, with D unresolved. The CDR3 here is CASSLDPPPVF. CDR3 nucleotide sequence: TGTGCCAGCAGCTTAGACCCCCCCCCGGTGTTT. Full variable domain (remainder filled in from reference TRBV7-9 and TRBJ1-3): DTGVSQNPRHKITKRGQNVTFRCDPISEHNRLYWYRQTLGQGPEFLTYFQNEAQLEKSRLLSDRFSAERPKGSFSTLEIQRTEQGDSAMYLCASSLDPPPVFGEGSWLTVV.